These T cell receptor beta chains were read from a single sample in a study of shared clonotypes between healthy human individuals. Some clones are missing from TCRdb's copy, which holds only in-frame ones; the method was immunoSEQ multiplex PCR. The sample includes some 2,000,000 clones, 90% to 97% of them seen just once. The sequencing sample was made of naive CD4+ T cells sorted from blood. These TCRs come from a man younger than 35 in good health. The CDR3 runs from the conserved cysteine through the conserved F or W.

TRBJ2-7 TRBV7-2 CASSLTSGGSYEQYF
TRBJ1-1 TRBV5-4 CASSRDRGLDTEAFF
TRBJ2-5 TRBV2 CASIWQVQETQYF
TRBJ1-2 TRBV7-2 CASSPGVEGYTF
TRBJ2-7 TRBV11-3 CASSFFAGYEQYF
TRBJ1-2 TRBV9 CASSVVGGGNYGYTF
TRBJ2-7 TRBV27 CASRHSGQGNPYEQYF
TRBJ2-4 TRBV15 CATSRDRDSKNIQYF
TRBJ2-3 TRBV7-3 CASSPQGQGSDTQYF
TRBJ2-3 TRBV7-2 CASSFSTDTQYF
TRBJ2-1 TRBV20-1 CSATSGVEQFF
TRBJ2-3 TRBV27 CASQGVWADTQYF
TRBJ2-5 TRBV2 CASSGLAGGRETQYF
TRBJ1-5 TRBV5-1 CASSIGQGSQPQHF
TRBJ2-6 TRBV7-9 CAPLGQGAAGANVLTF
TRBJ2-5 TRBV28 CASSEGPQETQYF
TRBJ2-7 TRBV10-3 CAISESIWGSDEQYF
TRBJ1-1 TRBV6-1 CASSVVGRWSTEAFF
TRBJ1-6 TRBV5-4 CASSSPGQGNSPLHF
TRBJ2-3 TRBV5-6 CASSALMTGASTDTQYF
TRBJ1-2 TRBV7-9 CASSLVGESYTF
TRBJ2-3 TRBV28 CASITGEVGTDTQYF
TRBJ1-1 TRBV10-1 CASSESTGGRAFF
TRBJ2-7 TRBV4-3 CASSPQTGGYEQYF
TRBJ1-3 TRBV5-8 CASSTKGRYSGNTIYF
TRBJ2-7 TRBV7-9 CASSLTSGSSYEQYF
TRBJ1-5 TRBV5-1 CASSLEGTSNQPQHF
TRBJ1-3 TRBV10-1 CASRYPGRGISGNTIYF
TRBJ2-4 TRBV27 CASSPLAGVGKNIQYF
TRBJ2-2 TRBV5-8 CASSLAGRALPTGELFF
TRBJ2-7 TRBV29-1 CSVAPRREPYEQYF
TRBJ1-1 TRBV28 CATAALPEAFF
TRBJ2-3 TRBV5-1 CASSLEAGDSDTQYF
TRBJ1-6 TRBV6-6 CASSYAAGGDSPLHF
TRBJ1-6 TRBV6-5 CATGQGWADSPLHF
TRBJ1-2 TRBV5-1 CASSLGPLQGTGPYTF
TRBJ1-4 TRBV5-4 CASSYGTGAPREKLFF
TRBJ2-7 TRBV5-1 CASSPLGSGSYEQYF
TRBJ1-5 TRBV19 CATSGGWGPQHF
TRBJ2-1 TRBV4-2 CASSPGKGPYNEQFF
TRBJ2-3 TRBV5-6 CASSLTRGSTDTQYF
TRBJ2-2 TRBV7-9 CASSVYEGVINTGELFF
TRBJ2-5 TRBV6-1 CASTPQETQYF
TRBJ2-7 TRBV6-1 CASSEYVKAYEQYF
TRBJ1-3 TRBV5-5 CASSPVVGNTIYF
TRBJ1-1 TRBV10-3 CAISESGFEAFF
TRBJ1-6 TRBV7-9 CASSLEPGTGIPLHF
TRBJ2-7 TRBV2 CASSGTGRYEQYF
TRBJ2-1 TRBV19 CASSMAVLDNEQFF
TRBJ1-2 TRBV15 CATSRDLNQDSGGYTF
TRBJ1-1 TRBV30 CAWSLDREQTEAFF
TRBJ2-1 TRBV30 CAWGTSGPGFRFF
TRBJ2-7 TRBV7-9 CASSLNGQGPYEQYF